This T cell receptor (beta chain) was observed in a study of OX40 agonist ivuxolimab in advanced cancers. Study-level information: Dose-escalation cases comprised hepatocellular carcinoma, melanoma, renal cell or head and neck cancer. Earlier treatment with anti-PD-1, anti-PD-L1 or anti-CTLA-4 was permitted, and 35% to 40% had received some. Overall study findings and caveats: There were, on average, more expanded clones in CD8+ T cells than in CD4+.

Germline CDR1 SGHRS, CDR2 YFSETQ. The CDR3 extends over 15 amino acids. V trimming: 3 bases; J trimming: 3 bases; junction bases outside the gene matches: 2. Repertoires were generated with immunoSEQ multiplex PCR, while TCRdb's copy carries only in-frame clones and drops some. This sample yields 45,000 to 55,000 clones, of which roughly 85% are seen a single time; more than 8.5% belongs to the top ten. Concerning this clone itself: Its antigen is not known.

This sample comprised CD4+ or CD8+ T cells sorted from blood, obtained in a trial of the OX40 agonist ivuxolimab. The chain combines TRBV5-1 with TRBJ2-2; 10 nucleotides agree with TRBD2. The receptor's source is an adult with an advanced solid tumor such as melanoma, head and neck, liver or kidney cancer. The CDR3 here is CASSYGLADTGELFF. The CDR3 region has the DNA TGCGCCAGCAGCTATGGACTAGCGGACACCGGGGAGCTGTTTTTT.